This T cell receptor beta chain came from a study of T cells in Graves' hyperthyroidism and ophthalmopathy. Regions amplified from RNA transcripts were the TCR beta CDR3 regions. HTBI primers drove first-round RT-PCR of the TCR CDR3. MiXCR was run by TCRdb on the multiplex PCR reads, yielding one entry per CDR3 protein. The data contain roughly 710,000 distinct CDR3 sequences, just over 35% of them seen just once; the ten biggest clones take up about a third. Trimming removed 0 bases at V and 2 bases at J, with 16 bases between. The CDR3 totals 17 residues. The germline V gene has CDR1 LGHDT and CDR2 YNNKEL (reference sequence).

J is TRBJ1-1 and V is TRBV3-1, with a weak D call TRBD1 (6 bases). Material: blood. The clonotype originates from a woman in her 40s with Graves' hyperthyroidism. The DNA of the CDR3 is TGTGCCAGCAGCCAAGATCCGGGGGGGCCATTAAACACTGAAGCTTTCTTT. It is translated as CASSQDPGGPLNTEAFF.